These 22 T cell receptor beta chains were all obtained from the same sample, sequenced in a study of persistence of HIV-infected CD4 T cells. Overlapping HIV-1 Gag 15-mer peptides at approximately 1 ug per peptide per mL were used. Responding CD4+ T cells were sorted by upregulation of both CD40 ligand and CD69. No antigens are known for them. Sequencing used immunoSEQ version 4 in survey mode. This table comes from immunoSEQ multiplex PCR, and its TCRdb copy is limited to in-frame clones, with some not included. The sample carries around 24,000 clones, approximately 74% recorded once. The source was CD4+ T cells sorted from PBMCs after approximately 19-hour stimulation, collected from a patient who received antiretroviral therapy. The source of these receptors is an adult man with HIV who was CMV-seropositive.

The chain uses TRBV19 and TRBJ2-7, with 8 bases fitting TRBD1. The CDR3 spans 13 residues. V shed 9 bases and J 3 bases; nucleotides not matched to a gene: 7. From germline, CDR1 is LNHDA and CDR2 SQIVND (reference sequence). The CDR3 DNA reads TGTGCCAGCTCCAGACAGGGGAACTACGAGCAGTACTTC. This gives the protein CASSRQGNYEQYF.

The CDR3 DNA follows: TGTGCCAGCAGTTTACTTGGGACAGGGCTACTCTACGAGCAGTACTTC. Translated, it gives CASSLLGTGLLYEQYF. The chain combines TRBV27 with TRBJ2-7; 9 bases fit TRBD1. The CDR3 sequence is 16 residues long. The germline V gene encodes CDR1 MNHEY and CDR2 SMNVEV (reference sequence). The J segment lost 3 bases and the V segment lost 2 bases, leaving 8 bases of the junction unmatched.

The V and J genes are TRBV14 and TRBJ1-3, with unresolved D. Trimming pared 1 base from V and 0 bases from J, leaving 4 bases between. Germline V gene sequence: CDR1 SGHDN, CDR2 FVKESK. The CDR3 runs to 14 residues. CDR3 residues: CASSQAGSGNTIYF. CDR3 nucleotides: TGTGCCAGCAGCCAAGCTGGCTCTGGAAACACCATATATTTT.

This sequence joins TRBV5-4 and TRBJ1-6, with D possibly being TRBD1 (5 bases). The CDR3 totals 15 residues. Trimming took off 1 base at V and 9 bases at J, with 14 bases between the two ends. Germline V CDR1 and CDR2: SGHNT, YYREEE (reference sequence). CDR3 coding DNA: TGTGCCAGCAGCTTGAGGGACTCCCCTCGTTCACCCCTCCACTTT. Its protein product is CASSLRDSPRSPLHF.

This clone was seen a few times. The rearrangement links TRBV9 to TRBJ1-1; D is ambiguous. The CDR3 runs 12 residues. The V and J ends lost 4 bases and 4 bases respectively, with 8 bases between them. Germline loops: CDR1 SGDLS, CDR2 YYNGEE. In DNA form, the CDR3 reads TGTGCCAGCAGCCTCCCGGGCACTGAAGCTTTCTTT. It is translated as CASSLPGTEAFF.

This chain connects TRBV27 to TRBJ1-5; D unclear. CDR1 and CDR2 from the germline V gene are MNHEY and SMNVEV (reference sequence). The ends were cut back, 5 bases at V and 3 bases at J, with 17 bases in the middle. The CDR3 spans 16 residues. The CDR3 loop is CASSPLGPRANQPQHF. As DNA, the CDR3 is TGTGCCAGCAGTCCCCTCGGGCCCCGGGCCAATCAGCCCCAGCATTTT.

The V gene is TRBV7-9, the J gene TRBJ2-2; perhaps D is TRBD1 or TRBD2 (5 bases each). This CDR3 is built from 14 residues. V was cut by 5 bases and J by 4 bases, with 11 bases left in between. Germline V gene lookup returns CDR1 SEHNR and CDR2 FQNEAQ (reference sequence). The CDR3 protein is CASSPGTSTGELFF. CDR3 in DNA: TGTGCCAGCAGCCCAGGGACCAGCACCGGGGAGCTGTTTTTT.

The chain joins TRBV7-3 to TRBJ2-3, with 8 positions matching TRBD2. The V gene's germline CDR1 is SGHTA and CDR2 FQGTGA. V lost 2 bases to trimming and J lost 0 bases; unmatched junction nucleotides: 4. This CDR3 spans 16 amino acids. DNA of the CDR3: TGTGCCAGCAGCTTACTAGCGGGCCCAAGCACAGATACGCAGTATTTT. This encodes CASSLLAGPSTDTQYF.

This clone showed up just once. The CDR3 sequence is CASSLAAGAGSYEQYF. The CDR3 nucleotides are TGTGCCAGCAGCTTGGCCGCCGGGGCGGGCTCCTACGAGCAGTACTTC. The J gene is TRBJ2-7, the V gene TRBV7-6, with D possibly called TRBD1 or TRBD2 (5 bases each). Trimming removed 3 bases at V and 0 bases at J, with 15 bases between. Germline assignment: CDR1 SGHVS and CDR2 FNYEAQ. The CDR3 totals 16 residues.

The DNA of the CDR3 is TGTGCCAGTAGTATGCTTGGGGGGACTGAAGCTTTCTTT. Amino acids: CASSMLGGTEAFF. The chain joins TRBV19 to TRBJ1-1, with TRBD1 as a possible D gene (5 bases). The CDR3 length is 13 residues. Looked up from germline, CDR1 is LNHDA and CDR2 is SQIVND (reference sequence). Deletions cut 3 bases from V and 5 bases from J, with 10 bases between.

Only one count was recorded for this clone. The V gene is TRBV28, the J gene TRBJ1-4; maybe TRBD1 (5 bases). The CDR3 runs to 13 residues. Germline lookup yields CDR1 MDHEN and CDR2 SYDVKM. Trimming shortened V by 5 bases and J by 5 bases, and 9 bases separated the two germline ends. The CDR3 spells CASSGGANEKLFF. CDR3 in DNA: TGTGCCAGCAGTGGCGGGGCGAATGAAAAACTGTTTTTT.

This chain joins TRBV5-1 and TRBJ1-3; D uncertain. Germline CDR1 SGHRS, CDR2 YFSETQ. Deletions cut 0 bases from V and 10 bases from J, with 17 bases between. The CDR3 contains 15 residues. CDR3 DNA sequence: TGCGCCAGCAGCTTGGAGGGCGGGAAGGTGCGGACCATATATTTT. It yields the protein CASSLEGGKVRTIYF.

This chain links TRBV24-1 with TRBJ1-5; D is possibly TRBD1 (5 bases). Looked up from germline, CDR1 is KGHDR and CDR2 is SFDVKD. This CDR3 has 16 amino acids. V was pared by 4 bases and J by 4 bases, with 16 bases between. The CDR3 DNA is TGTGCCACCAGTGACCCCCGCGGGGGGAGGAATCAGCCCCAGCATTTT. Amino acid sequence: CATSDPRGGRNQPQHF.

The chain is built from TRBV30 and TRBJ1-5; 7 bases map to TRBD1. The CDR3 length is 16 residues. Germline V gene lookup returns CDR1 GTSNPN and CDR2 SVGIG (reference sequence). J was trimmed by 1 base and V by 5 bases; bases with no gene match: 11. CDR3 sequence (DNA): TGTGCCTGGGGACACAGGGGTGGGGGGAGCAATCAGCCCCAGCATTTT. Amino acid sequence: CAWGHRGGGSNQPQHF.

The chain links TRBV4-1 to TRBJ2-1; D possibly corresponds to TRBD2 (6 bases). Germline loops: CDR1 MGHRA, CDR2 YSYEKL. This CDR3 has 17 amino acids. Trimming pared 1 base from V and 2 bases from J, leaving 15 bases between. CDR3 nucleotides: TGCGCCAGCAGCCAAGTCTTCACTAGCTCCCCCTACAATGAGCAGTTCTTC. The encoded protein is CASSQVFTSSPYNEQFF.

V is TRBV7-3 and J is TRBJ1-6; D unclear. From germline, CDR1 is SGHTA and CDR2 FQGTGA. The CDR3 is 15 residues long. Trimming cost V 2 bases and J 3 bases, with 8 bases left between them. DNA for the CDR3: TGTGCCAGCAGCTTATCAGGTGGCTATAATTCACCCCTCCACTTT. Translating it yields CASSLSGGYNSPLHF.

CDR3 residues: CASSFTSGEYEQYF. As DNA, the CDR3 is TGCGCCAGCAGCTTCACTAGCGGGGAATACGAGCAGTACTTC. The chain joins TRBV5-1 to TRBJ2-7, with 10 positions matching TRBD2. The CDR3 sequence is 14 residues long. CDR1 is SGHRS, CDR2 YFSETQ, per germline. V was clipped by 2 bases and J by 4 bases; unmatched bases: 3.

The V and J genes are TRBV30 and TRBJ1-5; no clear D gene. There are 15 residues in the CDR3. Trimming removed 0 bases from V and 5 bases from J, with 14 bases in between. Germline loops: CDR1 GTSNPN, CDR2 SVGIG (reference sequence). The chain's CDR3 is CAWSVSGQDYQPQHF. The CDR3 DNA reads TGTGCCTGGAGTGTAAGTGGTCAGGATTATCAGCCCCAGCATTTT. Full variable domain (remainder filled in from reference TRBV30 and TRBJ1-5): SQTIHQWPATLVQPVGSPLSLECTVEGTSNPNLYWYRQAAGRGLQLLFYSVGIGQISSEVPQNLSASRPQDRQFILSSKKLLLSDSGFYLCAWSVSGQDYQPQHFGDGTRLSIL.

The chain employs TRBV12-5 and TRBJ2-2; no clear D gene. Deletions cut 0 bases from V and 6 bases from J, with 8 bases between. The CDR3 runs to 14 residues. Germline V lookup: CDR1 LGHNT, CDR2 FRNRAP. The CDR3 region is CASGLVPSPGELFF. CDR3 in DNA: TGTGCTAGTGGTTTGGTCCCAAGCCCCGGGGAGCTGTTTTTT.

This clone was seen only once. The V gene is TRBV5-1, the J gene TRBJ2-1; D is possibly TRBD2 (6 bases). V gave up 0 bases and J gave up 8 bases, with 15 bases separating them. Germline lookup yields CDR1 SGHRS and CDR2 YFSETQ. The length of the CDR3 is 15 residues. CDR3 region: CASSLAGLPSYEQFF. CDR3 bases: TGCGCCAGCAGCTTGGCTGGACTACCAAGCTATGAGCAGTTCTTC.

The rearrangement joins TRBV7-8 to TRBJ2-7; weak D call: TRBD2 (6 bases). The CDR3 totals 13 residues. V lost 5 bases and J 4 bases, leaving 12 bases between the germline ends. Germline assignment: CDR1 SGHVS and CDR2 FQNEAQ. CDR3: CASSRGGMYEQYF. Written as DNA, the CDR3 is TGTGCCAGCAGCCGTGGGGGGATGTACGAGCAGTACTTC.

The rearrangement uses TRBV4-1 and TRBJ1-2; 7 bases agree with TRBD1. This CDR3 spans 15 amino acids. Germline CDR1 and CDR2: MGHRA and YSYEKL. With V trimmed by 0 bases and J by 5 bases, 6 bases remained unmatched. CDR3 DNA: TGCGCCAGCAGCCAAGACCTGGGACAGCCTTATGGCTACACCTTC. It yields the protein CASSQDLGQPYGYTF.